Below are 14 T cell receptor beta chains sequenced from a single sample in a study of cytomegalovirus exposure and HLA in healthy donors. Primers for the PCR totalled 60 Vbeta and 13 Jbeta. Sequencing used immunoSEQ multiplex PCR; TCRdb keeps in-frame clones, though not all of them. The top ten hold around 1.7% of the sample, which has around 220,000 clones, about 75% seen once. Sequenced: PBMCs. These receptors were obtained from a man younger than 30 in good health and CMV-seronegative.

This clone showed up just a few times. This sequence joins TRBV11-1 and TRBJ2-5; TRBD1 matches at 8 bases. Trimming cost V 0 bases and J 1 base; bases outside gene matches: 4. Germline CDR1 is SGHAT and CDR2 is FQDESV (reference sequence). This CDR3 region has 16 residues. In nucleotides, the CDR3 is TGTGCCAGCAGCTTAGCGGAACAGGGGGGCCAAGAGACCCAGTACTTC. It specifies CASSLAEQGGQETQYF. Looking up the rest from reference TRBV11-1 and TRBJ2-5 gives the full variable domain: EAEVAQSPRYKITEKSQAVAFWCDPISGHATLYWYRQILGQGPELLVQFQDESVVDDSQLPKDRFSAERLKGVDSTLKIQPAELGDSAMYLCASSLAEQGGQETQYFGPGTRLLVL.

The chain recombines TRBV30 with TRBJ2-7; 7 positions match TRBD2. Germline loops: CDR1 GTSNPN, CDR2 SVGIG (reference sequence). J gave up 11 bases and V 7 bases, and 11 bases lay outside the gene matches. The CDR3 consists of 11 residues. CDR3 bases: TGTGCCTATTACTCCGGGACTACGGAGTACTTC. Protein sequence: CAYYSGTTEYF.

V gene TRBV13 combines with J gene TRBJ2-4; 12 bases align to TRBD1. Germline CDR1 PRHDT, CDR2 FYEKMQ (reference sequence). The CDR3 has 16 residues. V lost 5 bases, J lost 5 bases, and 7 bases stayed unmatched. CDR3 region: CASSLGTGGEENIQYF. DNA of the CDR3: TGTGCCAGCAGCCTCGGGACAGGGGGCGAAGAAAACATTCAGTACTTC.

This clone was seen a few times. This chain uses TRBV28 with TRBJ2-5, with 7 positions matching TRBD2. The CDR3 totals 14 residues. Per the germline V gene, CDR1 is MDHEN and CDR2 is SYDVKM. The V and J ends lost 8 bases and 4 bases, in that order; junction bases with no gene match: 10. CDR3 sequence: CASARGGSRETQYF. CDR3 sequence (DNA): TGTGCCAGCGCTCGGGGCGGGAGTCGAGAGACCCAGTACTTC.

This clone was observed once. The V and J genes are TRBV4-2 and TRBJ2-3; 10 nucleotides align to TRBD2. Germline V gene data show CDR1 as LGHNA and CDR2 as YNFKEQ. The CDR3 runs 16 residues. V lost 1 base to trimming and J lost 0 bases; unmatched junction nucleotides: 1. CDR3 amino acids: CASSQVAGGSTDTQYF. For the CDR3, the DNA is TGTGCCAGCAGCCAAGTAGCGGGGGGTAGCACAGATACGCAGTATTTT.

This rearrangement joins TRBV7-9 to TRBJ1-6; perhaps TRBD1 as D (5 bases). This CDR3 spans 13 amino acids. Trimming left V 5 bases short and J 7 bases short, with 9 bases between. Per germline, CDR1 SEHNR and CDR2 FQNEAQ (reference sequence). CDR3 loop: CASSGAGNSPLHF. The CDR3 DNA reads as TGTGCCAGCAGCGGGGCAGGGAATTCACCCCTCCACTTT.

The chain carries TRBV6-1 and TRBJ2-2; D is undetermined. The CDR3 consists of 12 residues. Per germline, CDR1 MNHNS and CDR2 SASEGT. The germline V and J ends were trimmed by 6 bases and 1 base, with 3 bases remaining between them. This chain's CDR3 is CASRRNTGELFF. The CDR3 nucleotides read TGTGCCAGCAGGAGGAACACCGGGGAGCTGTTTTTT.

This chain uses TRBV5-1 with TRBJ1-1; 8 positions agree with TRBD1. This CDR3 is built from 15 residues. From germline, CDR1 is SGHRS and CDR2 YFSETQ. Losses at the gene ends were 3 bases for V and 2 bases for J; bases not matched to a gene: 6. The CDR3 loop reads CASSSGDRQNTEAFF. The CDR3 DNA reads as TGCGCCAGCAGCTCCGGGGACAGGCAAAACACTGAAGCTTTCTTT.

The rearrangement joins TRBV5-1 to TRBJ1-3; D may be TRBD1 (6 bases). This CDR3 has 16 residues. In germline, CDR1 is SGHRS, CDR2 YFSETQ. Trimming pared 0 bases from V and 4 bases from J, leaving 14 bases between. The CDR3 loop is CASSLAIQGRGNTIYF. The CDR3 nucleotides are TGCGCCAGCAGCTTGGCCATACAGGGCCGAGGAAACACCATATATTTT. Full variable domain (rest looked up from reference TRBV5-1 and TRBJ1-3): KAGVTQTPRYLIKTRGQQVTLSCSPISGHRSVSWYQQTPGQGLQFLFEYFSETQRNKGNFPGRFSGRQFSNSRSEMNVSTLELGDSALYLCASSLAIQGRGNTIYFGEGSWLTVV.

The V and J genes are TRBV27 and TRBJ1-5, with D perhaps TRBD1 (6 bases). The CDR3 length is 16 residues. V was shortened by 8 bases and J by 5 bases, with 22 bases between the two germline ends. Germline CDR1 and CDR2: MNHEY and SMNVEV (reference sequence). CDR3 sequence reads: CASGSGTSGGYQPQHF. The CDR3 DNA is TGTGCCAGCGGAAGCGGGACATCGGGGGGGTATCAGCCCCAGCATTTT.

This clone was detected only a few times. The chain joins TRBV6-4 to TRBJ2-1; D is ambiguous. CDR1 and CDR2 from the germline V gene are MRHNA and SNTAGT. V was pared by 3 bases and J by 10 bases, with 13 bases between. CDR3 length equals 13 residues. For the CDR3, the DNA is TGTGCCAGCAGTGAGAACTGGTCCCCGGAGCAGTTCTTC. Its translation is CASSENWSPEQFF.

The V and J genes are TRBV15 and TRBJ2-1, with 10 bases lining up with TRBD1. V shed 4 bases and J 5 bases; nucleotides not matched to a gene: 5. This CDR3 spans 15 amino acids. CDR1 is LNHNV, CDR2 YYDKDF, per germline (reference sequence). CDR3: CATSTGDRGNNEQFF. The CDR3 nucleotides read TGTGCCACCAGCACAGGGGACAGGGGAAACAATGAGCAGTTCTTC.

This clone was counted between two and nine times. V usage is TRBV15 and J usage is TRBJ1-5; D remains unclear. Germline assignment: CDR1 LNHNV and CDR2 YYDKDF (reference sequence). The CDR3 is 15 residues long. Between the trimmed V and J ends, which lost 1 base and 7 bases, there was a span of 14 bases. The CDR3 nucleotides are TGTGCCACCAGCAGAGCGGGTCTAATTGAACAGCCCCAGCATTTT. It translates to CATSRAGLIEQPQHF.

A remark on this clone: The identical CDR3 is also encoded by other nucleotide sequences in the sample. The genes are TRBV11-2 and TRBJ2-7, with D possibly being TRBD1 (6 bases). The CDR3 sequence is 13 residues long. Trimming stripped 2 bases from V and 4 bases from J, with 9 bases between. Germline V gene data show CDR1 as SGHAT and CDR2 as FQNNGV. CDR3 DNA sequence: TGTGCCAGCAGCTTAAGGCAGGGGTACGAGCAGTACTTC. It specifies CASSLRQGYEQYF.